The following is a T cell receptor (beta chain) sequence with its context. Its matching antigen is unknown. This specimen comes from a study of beta chain features in type 1 diabetes. About the research overall: Sorted cells numbering some 110 million were examined across all samples.

In all sorted populations, purity surpassed 98%. The V gene's germline CDR1 is SEHNR and CDR2 FQNEAQ (reference sequence). The CDR3 has 15 amino acids. J lost 6 bases, V lost 4 bases, and 5 bases had no gene match. The study's findings and limits: Type 1 diabetes patients showed a moderate but significant shortening of TCRB CDR3s in all four CD4+ subsets.

The study reverse transcribed the entire isolated RNA, so it sequenced expressed TCRB transcripts. Data came from immunoSEQ multiplex PCR; TCRdb stores just in-frame clones and leaves some out. Here the sample spans around 160,000 clones, roughly 60% being singletons. The sequence was collected from a man aged 25 to 40 with type 1 diabetes. Sequencing used naive CD4+ T cells from blood. This rearrangement joins TRBV7-9 to TRBJ2-1; 11 nucleotides line up with TRBD2. Written as DNA, the CDR3 is TGTGCCAGCAGCTGGCTAGCGGGGGGTGTCAATGAGCAGTTCTTC. It codes for CASSWLAGGVNEQFF.